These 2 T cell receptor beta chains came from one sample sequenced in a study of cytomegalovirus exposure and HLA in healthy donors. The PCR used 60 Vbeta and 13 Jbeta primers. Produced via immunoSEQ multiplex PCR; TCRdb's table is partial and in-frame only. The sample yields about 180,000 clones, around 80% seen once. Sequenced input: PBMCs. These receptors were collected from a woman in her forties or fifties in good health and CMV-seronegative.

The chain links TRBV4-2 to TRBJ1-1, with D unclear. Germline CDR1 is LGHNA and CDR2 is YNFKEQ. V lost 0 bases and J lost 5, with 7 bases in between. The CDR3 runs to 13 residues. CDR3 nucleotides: TGTGCCAGCAGCCAAGAAGGGAGTACTGAAGCTTTCTTT. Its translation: CASSQEGSTEAFF.

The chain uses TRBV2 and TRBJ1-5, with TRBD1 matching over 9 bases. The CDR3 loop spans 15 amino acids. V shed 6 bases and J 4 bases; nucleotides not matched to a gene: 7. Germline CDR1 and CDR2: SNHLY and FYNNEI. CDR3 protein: CASSWAGTGNQPQHF. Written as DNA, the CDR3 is TGTGCCAGCAGCTGGGCCGGGACAGGGAATCAGCCCCAGCATTTT.